This is a list of T cell receptor beta chains from one sample in a study of OX40 agonist ivuxolimab in advanced cancers. TCRdb's table, derived via immunoSEQ multiplex PCR, lists solely in-frame clones and lacks some. The table has under 35,000 clones, about four fifths seen once. Sequencing was performed on CD4+ or CD8+ T cells sorted from blood, taken in a trial of the OX40 agonist ivuxolimab. Receptors originate from an adult with an advanced solid tumor such as melanoma, head and neck, liver or kidney cancer. Both conserved end residues are part of each CDR3. D genes are given only for firm matches. Clone size is stated in some rows and not others, as once, few, many or a class when expanded.

TRBJ2-5,TRBD2,TRBV7-8,once,TGTGCCAGCATCGACGCCTCCGGGACTAGCGGGGGGACACAAGAGACCCAGTACTTC,CASIDASGTSGGTQETQYF
TRBJ2-7,-,TRBV6-6,once,TGTGCCAGCAGCCCGGACAACTACGAGCAGTACTTC,CASSPDNYEQYF
TRBJ2-7,-,TRBV7-8,-,TGTGCCAGCAGCTTAGCGCCTACATCGATCTACGAGCAGTACTTC,CASSLAPTSIYEQYF
TRBJ1-2,-,TRBV7-2,-,TGTGCCAGCAGCCGCCCGGGCAGGCTCTATGGCTACACCTTC,CASSRPGRLYGYTF
TRBJ1-1,-,TRBV7-2,-,TGTGCCAGCAGCTTATATATCGGGGCGACTGAAGGTGACGGCACTGAAGCTTTCTTT,CASSLYIGATEGDGTEAFF
TRBJ1-1,-,TRBV7-9,few,TGTGCCAGCAGCCAAGGGGGAAACACTGAAGCTTTCTTT,CASSQGGNTEAFF
TRBJ2-1,-,TRBV7-7,once,TGTGCCAGCAGCCCGGGGGTTCCAAGCTCTGCTGAGCAGTTCTTC,CASSPGVPSSAEQFF
TRBJ1-5,-,TRBV27,-,TGTGCCAGCACCACCGGGCTCCATCAGCCCCAGCATTTT,CASTTGLHQPQHF
TRBJ1-1,TRBD1,TRBV5-1,-,TGCGCCAGCAGCTTGGCCGGGACAGGGGGCATCAACACTGAAGCTTTCTTT,CASSLAGTGGINTEAFF
TRBJ1-6,TRBD1,TRBV19,-,TGTGCCAGTAGTTCCCGACAGGGCAACGACTATAATTCACCCCTCCACTTT,CASSSRQGNDYNSPLHF
TRBJ1-2,-,TRBV7-9,-,TGTGCCGGCAGCTTAGCGAAGGGCTATGGCTACACCTTC,CAGSLAKGYGYTF
TRBJ2-1,-,TRBV7-3,-,TGTGCCAGCAGCTTAGGACCGATTAAAATTGTCGGTGAGCAGTTCTTC,CASSLGPIKIVGEQFF
TRBJ2-3,-,TRBV27,-,TGTGCCAGCACGTGGGCTGGACACACAGATACGCAGTATTTT,CASTWAGHTDTQYF
TRBJ1-2,-,TRBV29-1,once,TGCAGCGTTGGAGGGAAGGACCTAGCCTTC,CSVGGKDLAF
TRBJ2-7,-,TRBV21-1,-,TGTGCCAGCAGCAAAAGGCCACGGGACCCCCACTCCTACGAGCAGTACTTC,CASSKRPRDPHSYEQYF
TRBJ2-1,-,TRBV6-1,-,TGTGCCAGCAGTTCGCCCTACAATGAGCAGTTCTTC,CASSSPYNEQFF
TRBJ2-1,TRBD2,TRBV5-1,-,TGCGCCAGCAGTCATAGGGGGGGACTAGCCGTAAATGAGCAGTTCTTC,CASSHRGGLAVNEQFF
TRBJ2-4,-,TRBV5-8,-,TGTGCCAGCAGCTTGGTACCTGTAATAGCCAAAAACATTCAGTACTTC,CASSLVPVIAKNIQYF
TRBJ1-1,-,TRBV19,-,TGTGCCAGTAGCCCAAGCATGAACACTGAAGCTTTCTTT,CASSPSMNTEAFF
TRBJ1-6,-,TRBV6-5,-,TGTGCCAGCAGGAGCCGGCCGATCCATAATTCACCCCTCCACTTT,CASRSRPIHNSPLHF
TRBJ2-7,TRBD1,TRBV27,-,TGTGCCAGCAGTGGACAGGTCGCTCCCTACGAGCAGTACTTC,CASSGQVAPYEQYF
TRBJ1-4,-,TRBV4-1,-,TGCGCCAGCAGCCAAGAGAGGGCAGGGAGAGAAAAACTGTTTTTT,CASSQERAGREKLFF
TRBJ2-7,-,TRBV5-1,medium-sized,TGCGCCAGTTCACAGGGGGGGAACTACGAGCAGTACTTC,CASSQGGNYEQYF
TRBJ1-4,TRBD1,TRBV5-4,once,TGTGCCAGCAGCTTCCGGGGACAGGGAACATTCGCTAATGAAAAACTGTTTTTT,CASSFRGQGTFANEKLFF
TRBJ2-5,TRBD1,TRBV10-3,-,TGTGCCATCAGTGACCTGGGACAGGGGGCCGTGGAGACCCAGTACTTC,CAISDLGQGAVETQYF
TRBJ2-5,-,TRBV7-2,once,TGTGCCAGCAGCCTTACTAAAGAGACCCAGTACTTC,CASSLTKETQYF
TRBJ2-5,-,TRBV4-1,-,TGCGCCAGCAGTCGGGGACTCCAAGAGACCCAGTACTTC,CASSRGLQETQYF
TRBJ1-2,-,TRBV25-1,-,TGTGCCAGCAGTGAGGACGTTCACTACACCTTC,CASSEDVHYTF
TRBJ2-1,TRBD2,TRBV6-1,-,TGTGCCAGCAGCCTAGCGGGGGGAACTTACAATGAGCAGTTCTTC,CASSLAGGTYNEQFF
TRBJ2-3,TRBD2,TRBV7-9,once,TGTGCCAGCAGCTCGGCGACTAGCGGGAGGGGCACAGATACGCAGTATTTT,CASSSATSGRGTDTQYF
TRBJ2-1,-,TRBV5-1,-,TGCGCCAGCAGCTTGGACGGGGGCCTGGGGAATGAGCAGTTCTTC,CASSLDGGLGNEQFF
TRBJ2-7,-,TRBV5-1,few,TGCGCCAGCAGCTTGGAGTCGGGCGGCTACGAGCAGTACTTC,CASSLESGGYEQYF
TRBJ2-5,TRBD2,TRBV9,-,TGTGCCAGCAGCTCCGGGACTAGCGGGGGAGAGACCCAGTACTTC,CASSSGTSGGETQYF
TRBJ1-4,TRBD1,TRBV13,few,TGTGCCAGCAGCTTACGGACAGGGGGCGCGCAGTTTGAAAAACTGTTTTTT,CASSLRTGGAQFEKLFF
TRBJ1-2,-,TRBV5-8,-,TGTGCCAGCAGCTTGGGCAGGGGTCATGGCTACACCTTC,CASSLGRGHGYTF
TRBJ2-7,TRBD2,TRBV28,-,TGTGCCAGCAGTCCCCAGCGGGAGGTCCACGAGCAGTACTTC,CASSPQREVHEQYF
TRBJ2-7,-,TRBV28,-,TGTGCCAGCAGTTGGGGGAGTCGTGGGGTTAGCTCCTACGAGCAGTACTTC,CASSWGSRGVSSYEQYF
TRBJ1-4,TRBD1,TRBV28,-,TGTGCCAGCAGTTTATTGGGGACGGACAGGATGGGGGAAAAACTGTTTTTT,CASSLLGTDRMGEKLFF
TRBJ2-1,TRBD2,TRBV27,-,TGTGCCAGCAGTCTCGACCGGACTAGCGGGAGAGGGGGGGGCTACAATGAGCAGTTCTTC,CASSLDRTSGRGGGYNEQFF
TRBJ2-3,TRBD2,TRBV6-5,-,TGTGCCAGTAGATTACTGGGACTAGCCGGAGATACGCAGTATTTT,CASRLLGLAGDTQYF
TRBJ2-5,-,TRBV6-1,-,TGTGCCAGCAGTGGGATGGGGGCTCAGGAGACCCAGTACTTC,CASSGMGAQETQYF
TRBJ1-6,-,TRBV15,-,TGTGCCACCAGTGTAGGCAGCTATAATTCACCCCTCCACTTT,CATSVGSYNSPLHF
TRBJ1-2,-,TRBV30,-,TGTGCCTGGGCCCAGAGTTTAGCTAACTATGGCTACACCTTC,CAWAQSLANYGYTF
TRBJ2-4,-,TRBV14,-,TGTGCCAGCAGCCGATCCGGAGGGTTAGCCAAAAACATTCAGTACTTC,CASSRSGGLAKNIQYF